This TCR beta chain was retrieved from a study of T cell responses to AZD1222 COVID-19 vaccine (dated by TCRdb to the early 2020s). Study-level background: AZD1222 recipients with second doses at about 4 weeks or about 12 weeks were pooled, because spike-specific TCR depth and breadth did not differ between schedules. TCR sequencing was performed for over 230 trial participants, of whom some 200 were given two doses of AZD1222 and approximately 26 were given two doses of MenACWY control vaccine. Enrollment into the trials was organized by age into subgroups of 18-55, 56-69 and 70-plus years, and those subgroups contained roughly 160, 29 and 62 TCR-sequenced participants, respectively.

What the authors observed across the whole study: Epitopes outside the regions mutated in the B.1.351 and B.1.1.7 variants were reportedly recognized by nearly half of the unique spike-specific TCRs. Conclusions about previously exposed vaccinees are limited because only five to seven AZD1222 recipients were SARS-CoV-2 seropositive at baseline. Participants were mostly white British, with more females than males. The authors suggested clonal diversity may have been underestimated. In the small 56-69-year group, the increase in depth fell short of significance, most likely because of low power. After two AZD1222 doses, spike-specific TCR breadth and depth were significantly higher than at day 0 and than in MenACWY recipients. Because no samples from the day 14 peak response were available, repertoires could be characterized only after the peak T cell response. Vaccine-associated CD4 TCRs spanned the whole spike protein, with dominant responses in regions 160-218 and 743-854.

Its CDR3 holds 12 amino acids, cysteine through phenylalanine. The only DNA kept is the CDR3, 36 bases in frame from the first base. Trimming at the junction amounts to 3 bases on V and 1 base on J, and the germline ends lie 3 bases apart. CDR1 and CDR2 (SGHDT, YYEEEE) derive from the germline V gene. Regarding this clone: What antigen it recognizes has not been identified. Base qualities are not at hand, and no much larger clone is one base apart. Other DNA variants within this sample encode the same CDR3.

The CDR3 regions of human TCRbeta chains were analyzed by immunosequencing. On the study's bioinformatics: Repertoire TCRs were checked for matches against a reference library of SARS-CoV-2-specific TCRs that had been generated using the MIRA antigen-specificity platform. Breadth was defined as the fraction of unique TCRs that were SARS-CoV-2-associated. Depth was defined as the fraction of total T cells that were SARS-CoV-2-associated. Using the MIRA data, every spike-specific TCR was mapped to the spike region that the TCR reacted to and assigned to either a CD4 or a CD8 class. Log10-transformed breadth and depth values were compared by one-way ANOVA with Sidak's multiple comparisons tests. TCRdb carries this immuneACCESS record with in-frame sequences only. Its versions omit some clonotypes, under half of them owing to an unresolved V gene in the studies checked, with the rest unexplained. V and J calls and clone size are copied from that table; D and trimming were computed from the DNA. Recorded for this sample are 140,000 or so clones; approximately 86% of them occurred a single time. Around 3.3% of the sample comes from the top ten.

Per the publication, the time point label means: baseline before first vaccination. Vaccinee samples were obtained from the UK trials COV001 and COV002, which included a single-blind randomized controlled phase 2/3 trial of AZD1222 (ChAdOx1 nCoV-19) in healthy adults. Trial participant PBMC samples were collected at day 0 and day 28 after the second dose for TCRbeta chain sequencing. This chain joins TRBV5-6 to TRBJ2-3; the D gene lacks a confident call. Sequencing was performed on peripheral blood, taken on day 0 of AZD1222 vaccination. This receptor was identified in an adult in good health. The nucleotide sequence is given as TGTGCCAGCAGCTGGGGCACAGATACGCAGTATTTT. Its coded protein is CASSWGTDTQYF.